The clone carrying this TCR beta chain was recorded at least ten times. As yet, its antigen is unknown. During its preparation, the TCRbeta library received unique molecular identifiers. MiXCR was run by TCRdb on the PCR reads, yielding one entry per CDR3 protein. In the table there are about 170,000 distinct CDR3 sequences, 11% of which are singletons. Germline V CDR1 and CDR2: SGHRS, YFSETQ. V dropped 1 base and J dropped 1 base, with 8 bases sitting between them. The CDR3 contains 14 residues. This specimen comes from a study of T-cell reconstitution after alpha-beta-depleted transplantation in children. Notes on the study in general: Surviving recipient cells, namely T cells and thymic progenitors, were the source of high day-60 TCRbeta diversity in some patients.

Sequencing was performed on PBMCs, taken before TCRalphabeta/CD19-depleted stem cell transplant. The gene calls are TRBV5-1 and TRBJ2-5; D is perhaps TRBD1 (6 bases). The receptor was isolated from a boy aged 2 to 9 with acute myeloid leukemia, due to receive a stem cell transplant. CDR3 DNA sequence: TGCGCCAGCAGCTTGTCAGGGGTCCAAGAGACCCAGTACTTC. Translated: CASSLSGVQETQYF. The full variable domain, its missing parts supplied by reference TRBV5-1 and TRBJ2-5, is KAGVTQTPRYLIKTRGQQVTLSCSPISGHRSVSWYQQTPGQGLQFLFEYFSETQRNKGNFPGRFSGRQFSNSRSEMNVSTLELGDSALYLCASSLSGVQETQYFGPGTRLLVL.